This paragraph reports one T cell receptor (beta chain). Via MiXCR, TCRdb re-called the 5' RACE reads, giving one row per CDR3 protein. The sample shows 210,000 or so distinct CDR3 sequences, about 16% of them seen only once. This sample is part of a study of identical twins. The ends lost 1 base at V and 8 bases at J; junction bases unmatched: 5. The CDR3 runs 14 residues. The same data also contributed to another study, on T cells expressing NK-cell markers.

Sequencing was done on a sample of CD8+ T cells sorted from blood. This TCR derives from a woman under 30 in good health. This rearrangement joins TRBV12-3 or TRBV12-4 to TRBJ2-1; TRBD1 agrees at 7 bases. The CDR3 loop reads CASSLGTGRDEQFF. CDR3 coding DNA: TGTGCCAGCAGTTTAGGGACAGGACGCGATGAGCAGTTCTTC.